Listed below are T cell receptor beta chains from one sample, sequenced in a study of identical twins. Using its own MiXCR run on the 5' RACE reads, TCRdb lists one record per CDR3 protein. There are 510,000 or so distinct CDR3 sequences in the sample; around 15% occur only once, and roughly 0.4% lies in the top ten. These data are also associated with another study on yellow fever vaccine responses in identical twins.

Sequenced material: CD4+ T cells sorted from blood. The receptors stem from a woman aged 18-29 years in good health. The CDR3 runs from the conserved cysteine through the conserved F or W. The order of the fields is J gene, V gene, clone size, CDR3 length, D gene, CDR3 protein, CDR3 DNA. The D gene is left open where the match is weak. Rows may omit the clone size; those that give it use once, few, many or a size class.

J gene: TRBJ2-3; V gene: TRBV7-2; clone size: NA; CDR3 length: 14; D gene: NA; CDR3 protein: CASSLDRSRNTQYF; CDR3 DNA: TGTGCCAGCAGCTTAGACAGGAGTCGGAATACGCAGTATTTT
J gene: TRBJ1-2; V gene: TRBV20-1; clone size: few; CDR3 length: 14; D gene: NA; CDR3 protein: CSARIPTAVYGYTF; CDR3 DNA: TGCAGTGCTAGAATCCCAACGGCGGTCTATGGCTACACCTTC
J gene: TRBJ2-3; V gene: TRBV5-1; clone size: NA; CDR3 length: 12; D gene: NA; CDR3 protein: CASSLWLDTQYF; CDR3 DNA: TGCGCCAGCAGCTTGTGGTTGGATACGCAGTATTTT
J gene: TRBJ1-6; V gene: TRBV20-1; clone size: few; CDR3 length: 16; D gene: TRBD1; CDR3 protein: CSAKSPWTGRNSPLHF; CDR3 DNA: TGCAGTGCTAAATCACCGTGGACAGGCCGTAATTCACCCCTCCACTTT
J gene: TRBJ2-1; V gene: TRBV4-1; clone size: many; CDR3 length: 15; D gene: TRBD2; CDR3 protein: CASSQVIAGDYEQFF; CDR3 DNA: TGCGCCAGCAGCCAAGTAATAGCGGGGGACTATGAGCAGTTCTTC
J gene: TRBJ2-7; V gene: TRBV20-1; clone size: few; CDR3 length: 16; D gene: TRBD2; CDR3 protein: CSARGLAGGPSYEQYF; CDR3 DNA: TGCAGTGCTAGAGGTCTAGCGGGAGGGCCCTCCTACGAGCAGTACTTC
J gene: TRBJ2-2; V gene: TRBV28; clone size: NA; CDR3 length: 16; D gene: TRBD1; CDR3 protein: CASNSPGQGNTGELFF; CDR3 DNA: TGTGCCAGCAACTCCCCGGGACAGGGGAACACCGGGGAGCTGTTTTTT
J gene: TRBJ2-3; V gene: TRBV19; clone size: NA; CDR3 length: 14; D gene: TRBD2; CDR3 protein: CASCGGRAGDTQYF; CDR3 DNA: TGTGCCAGTTGTGGCGGGAGGGCCGGGGATACGCAGTATTTT
J gene: TRBJ2-2; V gene: TRBV11-2; clone size: many; CDR3 length: 13; D gene: NA; CDR3 protein: CASSPTIVGELFF; CDR3 DNA: TGTGCCAGCAGCCCGACGATCGTGGGGGAGCTGTTTTTT
J gene: TRBJ2-6; V gene: TRBV20-1; clone size: NA; CDR3 length: 10; D gene: NA; CDR3 protein: CSAWVNVLTF; CDR3 DNA: TGCAGTGCTTGGGTCAACGTCCTGACTTTC
J gene: TRBJ2-5; V gene: TRBV10-3; clone size: few; CDR3 length: 16; D gene: NA; CDR3 protein: CAISEPLATAKETQYF; CDR3 DNA: TGTGCCATCAGTGAGCCCCTCGCTACGGCCAAAGAGACCCAGTACTTC
J gene: TRBJ1-6; V gene: TRBV20-1; clone size: NA; CDR3 length: 15; D gene: NA; CDR3 protein: CSARDLSSYNSPLHF; CDR3 DNA: TGCAGTGCTAGAGATCTCAGTTCCTATAATTCACCCCTCCACTTT
J gene: TRBJ1-6; V gene: TRBV3-1; clone size: few; CDR3 length: 14; D gene: TRBD1; CDR3 protein: CASRLDRVNSPLHF; CDR3 DNA: TGTGCCAGCAGACTTGACAGGGTAAATTCACCCCTCCACTTT
J gene: TRBJ2-7; V gene: TRBV20-1; clone size: many; CDR3 length: 14; D gene: NA; CDR3 protein: CSARDDSLGGEQYF; CDR3 DNA: TGCAGTGCTAGAGATGATTCCTTGGGTGGTGAGCAGTACTTC
J gene: TRBJ2-2; V gene: TRBV24-1; clone size: NA; CDR3 length: 14; D gene: NA; CDR3 protein: CATSGPENTGSCFF; CDR3 DNA: NA
J gene: TRBJ2-3; V gene: TRBV5-1; clone size: many; CDR3 length: 18; D gene: TRBD1; CDR3 protein: CASSLEALRTGGSDTQYF; CDR3 DNA: TGCGCCAGCAGCTTGGAGGCCCTTCGGACAGGGGGCTCAGATACGCAGTATTTT
J gene: TRBJ2-5; V gene: TRBV5-1; clone size: NA; CDR3 length: 16; D gene: NA; CDR3 protein: CASSLGQGTPQETQYF; CDR3 DNA: TGCGCCAGCAGCTTGGGCCAGGGGACCCCCCAAGAGACCCAGTACTTC
J gene: TRBJ2-1; V gene: TRBV29-1; clone size: few; CDR3 length: 14; D gene: TRBD2; CDR3 protein: CSVEASGSFDEQFF; CDR3 DNA: TGCAGCGTTGAGGCTAGCGGGAGCTTCGATGAGCAGTTCTTC
J gene: TRBJ2-1; V gene: TRBV5-5; clone size: NA; CDR3 length: 15; D gene: TRBD2; CDR3 protein: CASSSGTSLYNEQFF; CDR3 DNA: TGTGCCAGCAGCTCCGGGACTAGCCTTTACAATGAGCAGTTCTTC
J gene: TRBJ2-2; V gene: TRBV7-9; clone size: NA; CDR3 length: 16; D gene: NA; CDR3 protein: CASSLLGGAGTGELFF; CDR3 DNA: TGTGCCAGCAGCTTATTAGGTGGCGCCGGCACCGGGGAGCTGTTTTTT